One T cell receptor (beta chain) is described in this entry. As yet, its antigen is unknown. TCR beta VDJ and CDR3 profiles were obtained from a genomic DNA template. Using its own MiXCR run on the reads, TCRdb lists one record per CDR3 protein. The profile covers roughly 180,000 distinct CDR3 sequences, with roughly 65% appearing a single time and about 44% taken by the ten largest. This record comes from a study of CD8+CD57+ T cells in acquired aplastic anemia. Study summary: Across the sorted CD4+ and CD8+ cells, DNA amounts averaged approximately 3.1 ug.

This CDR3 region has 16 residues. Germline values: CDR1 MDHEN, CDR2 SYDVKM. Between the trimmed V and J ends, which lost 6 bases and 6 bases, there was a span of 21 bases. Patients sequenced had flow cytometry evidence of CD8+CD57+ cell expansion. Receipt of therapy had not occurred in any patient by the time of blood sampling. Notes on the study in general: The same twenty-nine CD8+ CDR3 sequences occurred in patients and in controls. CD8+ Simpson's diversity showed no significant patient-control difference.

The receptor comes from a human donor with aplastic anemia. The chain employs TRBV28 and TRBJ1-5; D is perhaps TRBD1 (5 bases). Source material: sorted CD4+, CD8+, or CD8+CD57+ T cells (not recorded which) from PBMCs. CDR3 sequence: CASSPRKRGAAQPQHF. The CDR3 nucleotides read TGTGCCAGCAGCCCACGGAAAAGGGGAGCCGCTCAGCCCCAGCATTTT. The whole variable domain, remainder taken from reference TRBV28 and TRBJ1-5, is DVKVTQSSRYLVKRTGEKVFLECVQDMDHENMFWYRQDPGLGLRLIYFSYDVKMKEKGDIPEGYSVSREKKERFSLILESASTNQTSMYLCASSPRKRGAAQPQHFGDGTRLSIL.